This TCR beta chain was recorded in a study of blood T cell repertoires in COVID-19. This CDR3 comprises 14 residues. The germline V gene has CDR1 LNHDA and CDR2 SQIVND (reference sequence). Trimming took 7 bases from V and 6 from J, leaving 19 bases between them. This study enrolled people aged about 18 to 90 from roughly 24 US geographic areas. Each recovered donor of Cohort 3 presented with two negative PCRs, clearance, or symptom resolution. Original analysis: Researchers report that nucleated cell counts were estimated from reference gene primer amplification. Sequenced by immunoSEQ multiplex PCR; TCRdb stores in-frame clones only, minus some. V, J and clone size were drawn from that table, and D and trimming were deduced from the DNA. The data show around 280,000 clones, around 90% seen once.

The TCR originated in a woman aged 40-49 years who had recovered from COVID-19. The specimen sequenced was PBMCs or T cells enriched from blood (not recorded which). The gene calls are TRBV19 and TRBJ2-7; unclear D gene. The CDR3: CASMASARVGEQYF. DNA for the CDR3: TGTGCCAGTATGGCCAGCGCCCGAGTCGGCGAGCAGTACTTC.